The 5 T cell receptor beta chains in this list originate from one sample, sequenced in a study of blood T cell repertoires in COVID-19. Sequenced by immunoSEQ multiplex PCR; TCRdb stores in-frame clones only, minus some. The data show some 66,000 clones, 80% to 95% seen once. Sequencing was carried out using peripheral blood. These receptors came from a man in his 70s with active COVID-19.

The V and J genes are TRBV27 and TRBJ2-2; D is perhaps TRBD1 (5 bases). In germline, CDR1 is MNHEY, CDR2 SMNVEV (reference sequence). The CDR3 covers 14 residues. V was shortened by 5 bases and J by 5 bases, with 12 bases between the two germline ends. The CDR3 sequence is CASSPSGRTGELFF. CDR3 bases: TGTGCCAGCAGTCCCTCAGGGCGAACCGGGGAGCTGTTTTTT.

The J gene is TRBJ1-3, the V gene TRBV6-5; D gene uncertain. This CDR3 is built from 15 residues. Germline V gene data show CDR1 as MNHEY and CDR2 as SVGAGI. Trimming left V 2 bases short and J 2 bases short, with 10 bases between. CDR3 protein: CASSYGETTGNTIYF. In DNA form, the CDR3 reads TGTGCCAGCAGTTACGGGGAGACAACTGGAAACACCATATATTTT.

The chain's CDR3 is CASSPRDRVYGYTF. The CDR3 DNA follows: TGTGCCAGCAGCCCACGGGACAGGGTCTATGGCTACACCTTC. V is TRBV3-1 (or the pseudogene TRBV3-2) and J is TRBJ1-2; 9 positions match TRBD1. Per the germline V gene, CDR1 is LGHDT and CDR2 is YNNKEL (reference sequence). V was pared by 4 bases and J by 4 bases, with 4 bases of the junction left unmatched. This CDR3 spans 14 amino acids.

V and J are TRBV9 and TRBJ2-3, with 12 positions matching TRBD2. The CDR3 totals 16 residues. Germline CDR1 reads SGDLS; CDR2 reads YYNGEE. V was pared by 3 bases and J by 2 bases, with 4 bases of the junction left unmatched. The CDR3 DNA follows: TGTGCCAGCAGCGAAAGGACTAGCGGGGCCACAGATACGCAGTATTTT. Amino acids: CASSERTSGATDTQYF. The whole variable domain, remainder taken from reference TRBV9 and TRBJ2-3, is DSGVTQTPKHLITATGQRVTLRCSPRSGDLSVYWYQQSLDQGLQFLIQYYNGEERAKGNILERFSAQQFPDLHSELNLSSLELGDSALYFCASSERTSGATDTQYFGPGTRLTVL.

The chain joins TRBV5-1 to TRBJ1-6; TRBD1 agrees at 8 bases. V trimming: 0 bases; J trimming: 5 bases; junction bases outside the gene matches: 1. CDR1 is SGHRS and CDR2 is YFSETQ in the germline V gene. This CDR3 has 15 amino acids. CDR3 protein: CASSLGDRNNSPLHF. The CDR3 DNA reads as TGCGCCAGCAGCTTGGGGGACAGGAATAATTCACCCCTCCACTTT. Drawing the rest from reference TRBV5-1 and TRBJ1-6, the complete variable domain is KAGVTQTPRYLIKTRGQQVTLSCSPISGHRSVSWYQQTPGQGLQFLFEYFSETQRNKGNFPGRFSGRQFSNSRSEMNVSTLELGDSALYLCASSLGDRNNSPLHFGNGTRLTVT.